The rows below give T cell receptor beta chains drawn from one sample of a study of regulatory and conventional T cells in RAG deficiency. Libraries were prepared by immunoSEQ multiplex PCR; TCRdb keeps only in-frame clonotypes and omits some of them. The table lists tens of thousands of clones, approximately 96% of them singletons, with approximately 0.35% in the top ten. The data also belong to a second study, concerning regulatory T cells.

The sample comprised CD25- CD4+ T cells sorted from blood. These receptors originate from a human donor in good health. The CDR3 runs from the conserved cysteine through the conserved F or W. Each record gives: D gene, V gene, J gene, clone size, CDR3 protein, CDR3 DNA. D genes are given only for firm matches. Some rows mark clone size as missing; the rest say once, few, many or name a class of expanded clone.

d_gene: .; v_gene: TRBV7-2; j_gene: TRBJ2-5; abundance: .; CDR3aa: CASSLASQETQYF; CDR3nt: TGTGCCAGCAGCTTAGCTAGCCAAGAGACCCAGTACTTC
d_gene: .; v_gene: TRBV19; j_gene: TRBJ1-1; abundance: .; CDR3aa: CASSILGAGNTEAFF; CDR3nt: TGTGCCAGTAGTATTTTGGGGGCGGGGAACACTGAAGCTTTCTTT
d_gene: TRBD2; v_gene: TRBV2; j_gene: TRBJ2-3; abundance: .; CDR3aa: CASTPGGDYRTDTQYF; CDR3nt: TGTGCCAGCACCCCAGGAGGGGACTACCGCACAGATACGCAGTATTTT
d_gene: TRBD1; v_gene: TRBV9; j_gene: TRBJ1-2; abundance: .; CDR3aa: CASSVVPGQGGYTF; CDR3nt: TGTGCCAGCAGCGTAGTTCCCGGACAGGGTGGCTACACCTTC
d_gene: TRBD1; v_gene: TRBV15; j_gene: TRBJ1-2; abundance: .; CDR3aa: CATSRDWGQGEGYTF; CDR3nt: TGTGCCACCAGCAGAGACTGGGGACAGGGAGAGGGCTACACCTTC
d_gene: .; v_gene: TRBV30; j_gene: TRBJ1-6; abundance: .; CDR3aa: CAWAPQYSPLHF; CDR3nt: TGTGCCTGGGCTCCACAGTATTCCCCCCTCCACTTT
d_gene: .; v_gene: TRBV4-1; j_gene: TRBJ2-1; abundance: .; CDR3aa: CASSLEALDEQFF; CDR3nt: TGCGCCAGCAGCCTCGAGGCCTTAGATGAGCAGTTCTTC
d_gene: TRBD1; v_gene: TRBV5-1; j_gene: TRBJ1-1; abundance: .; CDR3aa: CASSFSLPGTGKAEAFF; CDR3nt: TGCGCCAGCAGCTTCTCCCTCCCCGGGACAGGGAAAGCTGAAGCTTTCTTT
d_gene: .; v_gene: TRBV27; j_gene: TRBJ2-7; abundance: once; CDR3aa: CASSAQAGTLYEQYF; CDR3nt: TGTGCCAGCAGTGCCCAGGCCGGGACACTATACGAGCAGTACTTC
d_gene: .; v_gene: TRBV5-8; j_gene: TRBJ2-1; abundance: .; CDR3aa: CASSSGVNEVDEQFF; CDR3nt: TGTGCCAGCAGCTCGGGGGTAAATGAGGTCGATGAGCAGTTCTTC
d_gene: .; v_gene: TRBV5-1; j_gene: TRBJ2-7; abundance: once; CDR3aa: CASSPFGGGGPYEQYF; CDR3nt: TGCGCCAGCAGCCCCTTTGGAGGGGGGGGCCCCTACGAGCAGTACTTC
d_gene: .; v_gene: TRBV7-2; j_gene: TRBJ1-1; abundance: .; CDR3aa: CASSPQRGQGSPEAFF; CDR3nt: TGTGCCAGCAGCCCCCAGAGGGGTCAGGGGAGTCCTGAAGCTTTCTTT
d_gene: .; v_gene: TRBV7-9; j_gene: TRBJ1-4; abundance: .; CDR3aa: CASSLGSGPNEKLFF; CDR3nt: TGTGCCAGCAGCTTAGGATCAGGCCCTAATGAAAAACTGTTTTTT
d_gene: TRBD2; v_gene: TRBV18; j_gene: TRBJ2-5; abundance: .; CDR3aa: CASSPRTSGGETQYF; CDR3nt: TGTGCCAGCTCACCACGCACTAGCGGGGGGGAGACCCAGTACTTC
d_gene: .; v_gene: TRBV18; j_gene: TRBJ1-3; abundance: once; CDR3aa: CASSPLLPGSSGNTIYF; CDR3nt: TGTGCCAGCTCACCACTTTTGCCGGGGAGCTCTGGAAACACCATATATTTT
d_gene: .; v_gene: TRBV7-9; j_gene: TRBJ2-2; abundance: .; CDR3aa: CASSFPPRLYVAGELFF; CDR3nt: TGTGCCAGCAGCTTCCCCCCCAGACTATACGTGGCCGGGGAGCTGTTTTTT
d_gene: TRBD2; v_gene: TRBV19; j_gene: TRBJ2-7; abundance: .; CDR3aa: CASSSLAGGTYEQYF; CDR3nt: TGTGCCAGTAGCTCACTAGCGGGGGGCACCTACGAGCAGTACTTC
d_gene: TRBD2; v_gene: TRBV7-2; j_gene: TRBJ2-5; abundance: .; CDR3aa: CASSLEGLAPFQTQYF; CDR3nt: TGTGCCAGCAGCTTAGAGGGACTAGCGCCGTTCCAGACCCAGTACTTC
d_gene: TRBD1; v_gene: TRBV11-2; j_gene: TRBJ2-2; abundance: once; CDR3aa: CASSLAGGQITGELFF; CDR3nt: TGTGCCAGCAGCTTAGCAGGGGGCCAGATTACCGGGGAGCTGTTTTTT
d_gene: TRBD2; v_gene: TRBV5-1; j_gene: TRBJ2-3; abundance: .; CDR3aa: CASSSTGLAGANTDTQYF; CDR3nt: TGCGCCAGCAGCAGTACCGGACTAGCGGGGGCAAACACAGATACGCAGTATTTT
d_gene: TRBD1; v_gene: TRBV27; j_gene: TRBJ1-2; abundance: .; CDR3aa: CASSSLVIRDRGYGYTF; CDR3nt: TGTGCCAGCAGTTCATTAGTAATCCGGGACAGGGGGTATGGCTACACCTTC
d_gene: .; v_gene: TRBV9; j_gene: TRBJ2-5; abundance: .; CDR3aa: CASSVEEGRETQYF; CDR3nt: TGTGCCAGCAGCGTAGAGGAGGGTCGGGAGACCCAGTACTTC
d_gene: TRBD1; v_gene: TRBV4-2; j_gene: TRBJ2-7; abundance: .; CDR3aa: CASSQERQGSYYEQYF; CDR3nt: TGTGCCAGCAGCCAAGAAAGACAGGGGAGTTACTACGAGCAGTACTTC
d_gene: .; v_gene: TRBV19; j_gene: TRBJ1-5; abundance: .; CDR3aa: CASCSGDLGQPQHF; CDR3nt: TGTGCCAGTTGTTCAGGGGATCTAGGTCAGCCCCAGCATTTT
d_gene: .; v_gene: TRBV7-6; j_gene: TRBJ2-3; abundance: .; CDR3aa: CASSTGGLAGDTQYF; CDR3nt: TGTGCCAGCAGCACCGGGGGGCTAGCAGGGGATACGCAGTATTTT
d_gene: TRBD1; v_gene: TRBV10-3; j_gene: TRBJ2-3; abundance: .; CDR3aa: CAITRDRATDTQYF; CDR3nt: TGTGCCATCACTAGGGACAGGGCCACAGATACGCAGTATTTT
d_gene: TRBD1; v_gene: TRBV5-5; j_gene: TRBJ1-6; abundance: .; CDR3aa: CASSWTGINSPLHF; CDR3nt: TGTGCCAGCAGCTGGACAGGCATAAATTCACCCCTCCACTTT
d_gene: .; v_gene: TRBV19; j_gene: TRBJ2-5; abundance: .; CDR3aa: CASSILRGETQYF; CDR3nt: TGTGCCAGTAGTATACTACGGGGGGAGACCCAGTACTTC
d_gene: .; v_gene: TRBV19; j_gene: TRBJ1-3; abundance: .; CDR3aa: CASTLGTLGNTIYF; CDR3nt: TGTGCCAGTACCTTAGGGACACTCGGAAACACCATATATTTT